This T cell receptor (beta chain) appears in the sequencing data of a study of early T cells in non-severe SARS-CoV-2 infection. The CDR3 extends over 18 amino acids. Germline values: CDR1 SQVTM, CDR2 ANQGSEA. V lost 3 bases, J lost 4 bases, and 15 bases stayed unmatched. Study-level points and caveats: Reliance on VDJdb matching favored anti-spike CD8 responses; private and CD4 specificities were missed.

This clonotype was counted many times. As yet, its antigen is unknown. TCRdb re-called the 5' RACE reads with MiXCR, one entry per CDR3 protein. This sample has about 28,000 distinct CDR3 sequences, with around 5.7% found just once. The source of this sequence is an adult who was a healthcare worker with PCR-confirmed SARS-CoV-2 infection or an uninfected control (not recorded which). V and J are TRBV29-1 and TRBJ1-1; TRBD1 matches 12 bases. The sample taken for sequencing was whole blood. The CDR3 nucleotides read TGCAGCGTTGATGGGAGTTGGGGACAGGGGGCTTTCGGCACTGAAGCTTTCTTT. Translation gives CSVDGSWGQGAFGTEAFF.